This T cell receptor beta chain is from a study of blood T cell repertoires in COVID-19 (dated by TCRdb to 2020 to 2022). In terms of the full investigation: Samples from collaborators originated in the United States, Italy and Spain and spanned both the acute and convalescent phases of COVID-19. The prospective study material was composed of cDNA or gDNA derived from T cells, B-cell-depleted T cells, or PBMCs. The dataset comprised deeply sampled blood TCRbeta repertoires from subjects exposed to, actively infected with, or recovered from COVID-19. The repertoires were released in a freely available public database meant as a resource for research on the immune response to SARS-CoV-2. Samples came from the ongoing ImmuneRACE study (first 160 participants) plus 1,254 subjects from 6 global collaborators. Sample metadata almost always included a de-identified subject ID, COVID-19 status, age in years and sex. Where HLA class I and class II types were available, the types were taken from metadata supplied by the sample provider, not from assay-based typing.

On this clone: Its recognized antigen is unknown. Base qualities were left out, and no much larger clone turns up one base away.

TCRbeta CDR3 regions were amplified from genomic DNA by means of the immunoSEQ Assay, a bias-controlled multiplex PCR. In the paper's pipeline: The number of nucleated cells in each sample was estimated from the amplification of reference gene primers within the assay. To quantify the absolute abundance of each unique TCRbeta CDR3 rearrangement, sequence reads were collapsed and filtered. For each sample, productive Simpson clonality was calculated as the square root of Simpson's diversity index over productive rearrangements. Drawn from immuneACCESS, this table holds only the in-frame rearrangements with V and J called that TCRdb kept. Clones are partly lost; checked studies trace under half to an unresolved V gene and leave the rest unexplained. D and trimming were read from the DNA, whereas the V and J calls and clone size are those reported in that table. Present in this sample are approximately 300,000 clones, roughly 90% of which were seen just once. The top ten hold about 2% of the sample.

Samples from volunteer blood donors who had recovered from COVID-19 were contributed by a second Seattle source. Collaborating institutions collected whole blood in K2EDTA tubes following their own protocols. For TCRbeta analysis, collaborators shipped samples in one of three forms: frozen whole blood, isolated PBMCs, or DNA extracted from either of those sample types. Results the study describes overall, beyond this receptor: The quantity of clinical and demographic metadata differed by source and by participant and was supplied without curation.

This TCR came from a woman aged 45-65 years who had recovered from COVID-19. Input material: peripheral blood.

Here is the DNA: TGTGCCAGCAGCTCCCACTGGGTGGGACAGGGTTACAATGAGCAGTTCTTC. It specifies CASSSHWVGQGYNEQFF. Recombination linked TRBV5-8 to TRBJ2-1; TRBD1 agrees with 9 junctional bases. From a lookup of the germline V gene, CDR1 and CDR2 are SGHTS and YDEGEE. The CDR3 measures 17 amino acids from cysteine to phenylalanine. The only DNA kept is the CDR3, 51 bases in frame from the first base. Unmatched junction bases come to 11, with V trimmed by 3 bases and J by 4 bases.